What follows describes a single TCR beta chain. This entry belongs to a study of CD8 T cells in Susac syndrome. The authors carried out high-throughput sequencing of TCR beta. They applied it to CD8+ and CD4+ T cells obtained from blood. Negative isolation was used for CD8+ and CD4+ T cells, and FACS enrichment was applied to TEMRA cells. Germline-derived CDR1 and CDR2 are DFQATT and SNEGSKA (reference sequence). The CDR3 has 15 amino acids. Trimming left V 7 bases short and J 0 bases short, with 16 bases between. Reverse transcription of 0.5 to 1 ug RNA was performed with random hexamers. Across 54 Vbeta and 13 Jbeta, TCR beta CDR3 was amplified with immunoSEQ multiplex PCR. TCRdb fed the immunoSEQ multiplex PCR reads into MiXCR, producing one record per CDR3 protein. This sample has about 200,000 distinct CDR3 sequences; 90% to 95% occur once, and the top ten carry approximately 0.094%.

This sequence originates from a human donor in good health. The sequencing input was CD4+ T cells from PBMCs. The chain employs TRBV20-1 and TRBJ1-5; D ambiguous. For the CDR3, the DNA is TGCAGTGTTCGCGCGACGGATTATAGCAATCAGCCCCAGCATTTT. Translated: CSVRATDYSNQPQHF.